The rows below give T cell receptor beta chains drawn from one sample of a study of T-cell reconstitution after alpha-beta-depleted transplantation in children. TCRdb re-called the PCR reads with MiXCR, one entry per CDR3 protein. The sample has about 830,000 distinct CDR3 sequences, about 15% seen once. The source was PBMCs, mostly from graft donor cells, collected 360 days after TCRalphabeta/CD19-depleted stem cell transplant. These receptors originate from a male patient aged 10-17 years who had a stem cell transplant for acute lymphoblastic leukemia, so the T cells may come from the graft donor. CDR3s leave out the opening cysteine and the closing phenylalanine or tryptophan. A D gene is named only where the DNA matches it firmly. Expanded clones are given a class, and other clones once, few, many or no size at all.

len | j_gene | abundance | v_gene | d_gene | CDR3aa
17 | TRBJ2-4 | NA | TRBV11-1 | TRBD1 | ASSFGPGTGARAKNIQY
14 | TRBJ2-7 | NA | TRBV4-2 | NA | ASSQDPPGANRELY
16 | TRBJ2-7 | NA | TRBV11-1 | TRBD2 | ASSLRPVGVAGAYEQY
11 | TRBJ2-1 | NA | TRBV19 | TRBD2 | ASQLARRNEQF
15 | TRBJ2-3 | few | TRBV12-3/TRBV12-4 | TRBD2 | ASSSSRTSAGTDTQY
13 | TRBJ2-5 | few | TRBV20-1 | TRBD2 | SARDLTSVKETQY
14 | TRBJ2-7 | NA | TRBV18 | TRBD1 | ASSPGGQGFYGEQY
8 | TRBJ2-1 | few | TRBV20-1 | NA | SASKDEQF
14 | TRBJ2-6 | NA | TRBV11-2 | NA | ASSRYTGLWANVLT
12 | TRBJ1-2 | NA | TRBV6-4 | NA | ASRPGALGYGYT
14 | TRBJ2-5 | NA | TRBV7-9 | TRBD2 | ASSFRGTSGRETQY
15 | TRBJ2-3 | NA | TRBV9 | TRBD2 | ASNLVGAGGPTDTQY
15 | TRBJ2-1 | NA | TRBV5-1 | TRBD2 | ASSLSPGGSSYNEQF
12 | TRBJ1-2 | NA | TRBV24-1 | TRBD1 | ATSYPDRRRGYT
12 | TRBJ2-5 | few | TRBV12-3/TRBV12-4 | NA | ASSSYRREETQY
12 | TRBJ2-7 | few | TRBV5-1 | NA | ASSLPGGRNEQY
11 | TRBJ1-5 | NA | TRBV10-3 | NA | AISDRLWEPQH
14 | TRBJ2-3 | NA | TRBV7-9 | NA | ASSLYLGRVTDTQY
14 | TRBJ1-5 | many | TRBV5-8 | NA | ASSLSRAVRNQPQH
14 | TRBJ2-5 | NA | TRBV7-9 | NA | ASSLALGLADETQY
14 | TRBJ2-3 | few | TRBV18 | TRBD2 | ASSPVTGGVVDTQY
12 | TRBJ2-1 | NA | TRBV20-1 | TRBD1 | SAGKGQGRNEQF
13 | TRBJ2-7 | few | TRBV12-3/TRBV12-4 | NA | ASSDARSGTYEQY
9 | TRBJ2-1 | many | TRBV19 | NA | ASRGVHEQF
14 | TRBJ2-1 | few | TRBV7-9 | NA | ASRGTSMAFYNEQF
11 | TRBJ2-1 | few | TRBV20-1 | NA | SAPERPGLVQF
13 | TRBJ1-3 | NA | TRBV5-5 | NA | ASSLSGSSGNTIY
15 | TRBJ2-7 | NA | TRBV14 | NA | ASSRPQFSTLHYEQY
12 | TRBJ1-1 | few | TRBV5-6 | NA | ASSSGLQNTEAF
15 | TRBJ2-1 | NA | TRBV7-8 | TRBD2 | ASSLRGGLAGSNEQF
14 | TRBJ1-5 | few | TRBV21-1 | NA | ASSNETGDSNQPQH
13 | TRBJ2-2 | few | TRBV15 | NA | ATSGGPARTGELF
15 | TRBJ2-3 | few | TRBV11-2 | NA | ASSLRPGLSSTDTQY
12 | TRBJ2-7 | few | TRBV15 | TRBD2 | ATSRPAGAGEQY
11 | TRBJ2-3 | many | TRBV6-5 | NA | ASSYEGGDTQY
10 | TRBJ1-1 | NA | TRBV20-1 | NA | SVIRQGPEAF
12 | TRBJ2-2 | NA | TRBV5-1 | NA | ASIPAGYTGELF
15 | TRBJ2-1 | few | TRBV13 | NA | ASSPIKATGLYNEQF
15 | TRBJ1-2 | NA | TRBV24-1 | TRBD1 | ATSGSQDRGNFYGYT
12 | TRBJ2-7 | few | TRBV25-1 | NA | ASSEFPDSYEQY
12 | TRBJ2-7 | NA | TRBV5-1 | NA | ASSLMGETYEQY
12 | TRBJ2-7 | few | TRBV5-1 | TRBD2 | ASSLGGLAVEQY
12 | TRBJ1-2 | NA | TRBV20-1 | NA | SAIGERRNYGYT
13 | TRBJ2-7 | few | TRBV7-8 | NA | ASSWGGTKGYEQY
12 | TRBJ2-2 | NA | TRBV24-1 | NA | ATSGQLNTGELF
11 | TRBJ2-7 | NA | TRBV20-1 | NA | SASQGKSYEQY